The source of this T cell receptor (beta chain) is a study of blood T cell repertoires in COVID-19. The study recruited people aged 18 to 89 years across 24 US areas. Each recovered donor of Cohort 3 presented with two negative PCRs, clearance, or symptom resolution. Germline trimming cut 3 bases from V and 5 bases from J; bases unmatched to any gene: 6. Germline V gene sequence: CDR1 MNHEY, CDR2 SVGAGI. This CDR3 region has 15 residues. Original analysis: Amplified reference gene primers provided the basis for estimating nucleated cell counts. Method: immunoSEQ multiplex PCR; TCRdb's copy keeps in-frame clones and lacks some. V and J calls and clone size come straight from that table; D and trimming were deduced from the DNA. Found here are about 270,000 clones, roughly 90% of them singletons; the top ten hold 2.5% to 3.5%.

Input material: PBMCs or T cells enriched from blood (not recorded which). The chain links TRBV6-5 to TRBJ2-7; 11 bases are shared with TRBD2. This receptor was identified in a woman aged 45 to 65 who had recovered from COVID-19. In nucleotides, the CDR3 is TGTGCCAGCAGTTATACACTAGCGGGAGATAACGAGCAGTACTTC. Its protein is CASSYTLAGDNEQYF.